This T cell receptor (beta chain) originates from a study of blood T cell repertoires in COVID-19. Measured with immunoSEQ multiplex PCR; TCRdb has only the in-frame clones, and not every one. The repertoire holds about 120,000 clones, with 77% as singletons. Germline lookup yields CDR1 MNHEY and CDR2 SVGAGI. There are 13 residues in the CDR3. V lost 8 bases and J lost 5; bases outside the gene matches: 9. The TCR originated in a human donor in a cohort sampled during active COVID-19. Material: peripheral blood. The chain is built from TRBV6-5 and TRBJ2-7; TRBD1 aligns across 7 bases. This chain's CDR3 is CASPRGTKDEQYF. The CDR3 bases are TGTGCCAGCCCCAGGGGGACAAAAGACGAGCAGTACTTC.